These T cell receptor beta chains were read from a single sample in a study of blood T cell repertoires in COVID-19. TCRdb's copy holds only in-frame clones and misses some; the assay was immunoSEQ multiplex PCR. The sample holds 390,000 or so clones, just over 85% seen once. The sequenced sample consisted of peripheral blood. Source of these receptors: a woman in her 30s with active or convalescent COVID-19. Each CDR3 is given with its conserved first and last residue. A D gene is named only where the DNA matches it firmly. The size entry is marked missing in some rows and otherwise reads once, few, many or a size class.

V gene	clone size	CDR3 length	D gene	J gene	CDR3 DNA	CDR3 protein
TRBV14	NA	16	TRBD1	TRBJ1-1	TGTGCCAGCAGCCAGCTGACAGGGAAATCCTCCACTGAAGCTTTCTTT	CASSQLTGKSSTEAFF
TRBV7-2	once	12	TRBD2	TRBJ2-7	TGTGCCAGCAGCCGGGGGGACTACGAGCAGTACTTC	CASSRGDYEQYF
TRBV3-1/TRBV3-2	NA	16	TRBD2	TRBJ2-3	TGTGCCAGCAGCCAGGGGACTAGCGGGAGGTTGGATACGCAGTATTTT	CASSQGTSGRLDTQYF
TRBV29-1	few	12	NA	TRBJ1-2	TGCAGCGTTCATGGAGGGGGAGGGAGCTACACCTTC	CSVHGGGGSYTF
TRBV7-9	once	16	TRBD1	TRBJ1-1	TGTGCCAGCAGCTTAGGACAGGGAAAAAGTGACACTGAAGCTTTCTTT	CASSLGQGKSDTEAFF
TRBV2	NA	17	TRBD2	TRBJ2-7	TGTGCCAGCAGTGAGAGAGCTACGGGACTAGCGACGTACGAGCAGTACTTC	CASSERATGLATYEQYF
TRBV11-2	NA	15	TRBD1	TRBJ2-1	TGTGCCAGCAGCTTAGTCCCGGACAGGACGAATGAGCAGTTCTTC	CASSLVPDRTNEQFF
TRBV27	NA	16	TRBD2	TRBJ2-1	TGTGCCAGCCACCCCATGACTAGCGGGAGCGGGAGTGAGCAGTTCTTC	CASHPMTSGSGSEQFF
TRBV28	NA	12	NA	TRBJ2-7	TGTGCCAGCAGTCCGGGATCCTACGAGCAGTACTTC	CASSPGSYEQYF
TRBV7-9	once	15	NA	TRBJ2-2	TGTGCCAGCAACTTAAAGGAGGTTTACACCGGGGAGCTGTTTTTT	CASNLKEVYTGELFF
TRBV10-3	NA	18	TRBD1	TRBJ1-6	TGTGCCATCAGTGGGGGGAAGGACAGGGGCCCAGATAATTCACCCCTCCACTTT	CAISGGKDRGPDNSPLHF
TRBV18	once	15	NA	TRBJ1-1	TGTGCCAGCTCACCTCGAGGGGGAGCCGACACTGAAGCTTTCTTT	CASSPRGGADTEAFF
TRBV7-2	NA	17	TRBD2	TRBJ2-3	TGTGCCAGCAGCTTATTTCTAGCGGGAGTGAGCACAGATACGCAGTATTTT	CASSLFLAGVSTDTQYF
TRBV9	NA	14	TRBD2	TRBJ2-3	TGTGCCAGCAGCGGGGGACTAGCGGGTGATACGCAGTATTTT	CASSGGLAGDTQYF
TRBV7-2	once	17	NA	TRBJ2-6	TGTGCCAGCAGCTTATTACAGGGTGGCTCTGGGGCCAACGTCCTGACTTTC	CASSLLQGGSGANVLTF
TRBV5-6	NA	14	TRBD1	TRBJ1-6	TGTGCCAGCAGCTACCCGACAGGGAATTCACCCCTCCACTTT	CASSYPTGNSPLHF
TRBV10-1	NA	14	NA	TRBJ2-5	TGCGCCAGCAGCACAGATAACTTACGGGAGACCCAGTACTTC	CASSTDNLRETQYF
TRBV7-9	NA	12	NA	TRBJ2-1	TGTGCCAGCAGCCCCCAGACAGACGAGCAGTTCTTC	CASSPQTDEQFF
TRBV5-1	few	16	TRBD1	TRBJ1-2	TGCGCCAGCAGCTTGGATGGGGACAGGTCCCCGGGAGGCTACACCTTC	CASSLDGDRSPGGYTF
TRBV2	NA	16	NA	TRBJ1-5	TGTGCCAGCAGTGAGCTTGGCAGGTTTAGCAATCAGCCCCAGCATTTT	CASSELGRFSNQPQHF
TRBV5-4	NA	13	NA	TRBJ1-2	TGTGCCAGCAGCTCAGTCCTCAGGGGTAGCTACACCTTC	CASSSVLRGSYTF
TRBV27	NA	16	NA	TRBJ2-2	TGTGCCAGCAGTTTAGTAAGTGGGACTAACACCGGGGAGCTGTTTTTT	CASSLVSGTNTGELFF
TRBV10-1	NA	14	TRBD1	TRBJ1-1	TGCGCCAGCAGTGGACAGGGACAGCCCGATGAAGCTTTCTTT	CASSGQGQPDEAFF
TRBV5-4	NA	14	NA	TRBJ1-2	TGTGCCAGCAGCCCAAGGACTGACTCCTATGGCTACACCTTC	CASSPRTDSYGYTF
TRBV18	NA	13	NA	TRBJ2-5	TGTGCCAGCTCACCATCACTACAAGAGACCCAGTACTTC	CASSPSLQETQYF
TRBV6-5	few	14	TRBD1	TRBJ1-4	TGTGCCAGCAAAAGCCGGGACAGGGCGGAAAAACTGTTTTTT	CASKSRDRAEKLFF
TRBV2	NA	16	NA	TRBJ2-6	TGTGCCAGCAGTGTAGGAGTTTTCTCTGGGGCCAACGTCCTGACTTTC	CASSVGVFSGANVLTF
TRBV5-6	NA	15	TRBD2	TRBJ2-3	TGTGCCAGCAGTAAACTAGCGGGGGGCACAGATACGCAGTATTTT	CASSKLAGGTDTQYF
TRBV7-2	NA	14	NA	TRBJ2-1	TGTGCCAGCAGCCCGATAGGGGGGGACAATGAGCAGTTCTTC	CASSPIGGDNEQFF
TRBV29-1	NA	15	TRBD2	TRBJ2-3	TGCAGCGTTGATCGTAGCGGGGCAGACACAGATACGCAGTATTTT	CSVDRSGADTDTQYF
TRBV3-1/TRBV3-2	NA	15	NA	TRBJ2-1	TGTGCCAGCAGAGCTTCCTCGCTAGGTCACAATGAGCAGTTCTTC	CASRASSLGHNEQFF
TRBV7-2	NA	15	NA	TRBJ1-5	TGTGCCAGCAGCTCTAGTACGATAAGCAATCAGCCCCAGCATTTT	CASSSSTISNQPQHF
TRBV6-1	NA	17	TRBD2	TRBJ2-1	TGTGCCAGCAGTGGGCTAGCGGGAGCCCGCTCCTACAATGAGCAGTTCTTC	CASSGLAGARSYNEQFF
TRBV27	NA	13	TRBD1	TRBJ2-1	TGTGCCAGCAGACCAACAGGGGTTTATGAGCAGTTCTTC	CASRPTGVYEQFF
TRBV10-1	NA	17	TRBD2	TRBJ2-1	TGCGCCAGCAGTGCCAAGGGAGCGGGGGGAAGAGGTAATGAGCAGTTCTTC	CASSAKGAGGRGNEQFF
TRBV19	NA	13	NA	TRBJ1-2	TGTGCCAGTAGTCCTAGATCCTCAGAAGGCTACACCTTC	CASSPRSSEGYTF
TRBV11-2	NA	14	TRBD1	TRBJ1-2	TGTGCCAGCAGCTCTGGGACAGGCTTTGGGGGCTACACCTTC	CASSSGTGFGGYTF
TRBV19	NA	13	TRBD1	TRBJ1-2	TGTGCCAGTAGATATGGGACAGGGGTCGGCTACACCTTC	CASRYGTGVGYTF
TRBV6-1	NA	15	TRBD2	TRBJ2-3	TGTGCCAGCAGTGAGACTAGCGGGGGGGCAGATACGCAGTATTTT	CASSETSGGADTQYF
TRBV19	NA	14	NA	TRBJ1-5	TGTGCCAGTAGTTCGGGGGAGGCGCATCAGCCCCAGCATTTT	CASSSGEAHQPQHF
TRBV4-1	NA	16	NA	TRBJ2-1	TGCGCCAGCAGCCAGAGAGCGGGCAGCTCCTACAATGAGCAGTTCTTC	CASSQRAGSSYNEQFF
TRBV27	few	11	NA	TRBJ2-1	TGTGCCAGCAGTTTCGGGGGTGAGCAGTTCTTC	CASSFGGEQFF
TRBV11-2	NA	15	NA	TRBJ2-3	TGTGCCAGCAGCTTAGATCAAGGTGGAAGGAGAAACCAGTATTTT	CASSLDQGGRRNQYF
TRBV5-1	NA	17	TRBD1	TRBJ1-1	TGCGCCAGCAGCCTGAACCTGCCGGGACAGGGGAACACTGAAGCTTTCTTT	CASSLNLPGQGNTEAFF
TRBV29-1	NA	9	NA	TRBJ1-2	TGCAGCGTGATGGAGGGCTACACCTTC	CSVMEGYTF
TRBV18	NA	16	NA	TRBJ2-7	TGTGCCAGCTCACCAACGAGTGCGGGACCCACCTACGAGCAGTACTTC	CASSPTSAGPTYEQYF
TRBV14	NA	14	NA	TRBJ1-2	TGTGCCAGCAGCCAAGTAGGACAGAACTATGGCTACACCTTC	CASSQVGQNYGYTF
TRBV4-1	once	15	TRBD1	TRBJ2-7	TGCGCCAGCAGCCATACAACAGGGGACGGCTACGAGCAGTACTTC	CASSHTTGDGYEQYF
TRBV10-3	once	17	TRBD1	TRBJ1-2	TGTGCCATCAGTGATTCCCGGGACAGGGAACAGGGAGAAGGCTACACCTTC	CAISDSRDREQGEGYTF
TRBV3-1/TRBV3-2	NA	19	NA	TRBJ2-1	TGTGCCAGCAGCCCGGACAGGGGAGTGGGACTAGGACAAGTCAATGAGCAGTTCTTC	CASSPDRGVGLGQVNEQFF
TRBV7-6	NA	16	NA	TRBJ2-1	TGTGCCAGCAGCCCACGCCCACCGGGGAGCTACAATGAGCAGTTCTTC	CASSPRPPGSYNEQFF
TRBV5-4	NA	15	TRBD1	TRBJ2-2	TGTGCCAGCAGCTTAGGGACAGGCAACACCGGGGAGCTGTTTTTT	CASSLGTGNTGELFF
TRBV14	NA	17	TRBD2	TRBJ2-7	TGTGCCAGCAGCCAAGATCGGGTGACTAGCGGGGGCGATGAGCAGTACTTC	CASSQDRVTSGGDEQYF
TRBV5-4	NA	17	TRBD1	TRBJ1-2	TGTGCCAGCAGCCCCAGACAGGGGCCACAATCCTACTATGGCTACACCTTC	CASSPRQGPQSYYGYTF
TRBV30	NA	12	NA	TRBJ2-1	TGTGCCTGGAGTTTACTTTCCGCTGAGCAGTTCTTC	CAWSLLSAEQFF
TRBV4-1	NA	13	NA	TRBJ1-1	TGCGCCAGCAGCCAAGTGCAGGGCCCTGAAGCTTTCTTT	CASSQVQGPEAFF
TRBV15	NA	15	NA	TRBJ1-2	TGTGCCACCAGCAGAGCCCCAGCAGGGTCCTATGGCTACACCTTC	CATSRAPAGSYGYTF